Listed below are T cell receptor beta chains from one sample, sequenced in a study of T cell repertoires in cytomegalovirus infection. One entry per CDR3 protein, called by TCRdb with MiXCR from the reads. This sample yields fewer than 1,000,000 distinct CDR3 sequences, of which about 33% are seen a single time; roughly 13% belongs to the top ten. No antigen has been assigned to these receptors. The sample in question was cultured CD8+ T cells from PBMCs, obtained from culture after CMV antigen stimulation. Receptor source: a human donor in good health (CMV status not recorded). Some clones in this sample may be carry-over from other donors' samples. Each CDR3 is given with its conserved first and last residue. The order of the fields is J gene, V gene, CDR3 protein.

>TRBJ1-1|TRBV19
CASSSSMNTEAFF
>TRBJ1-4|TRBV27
CASSLSADRVNEKLFF
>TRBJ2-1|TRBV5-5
CASSFETGRVDEQFF
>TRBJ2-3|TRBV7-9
CASSQPFHIDTQYF
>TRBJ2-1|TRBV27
CASSFLDRLNNEQFF
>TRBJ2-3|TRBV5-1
CASSLGQGKDTQYF
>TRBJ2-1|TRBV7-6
CASSLRGQGAEQFF
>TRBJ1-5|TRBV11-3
CASSLSDRNQPQHF
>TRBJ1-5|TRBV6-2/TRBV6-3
CASFLNQPQHF
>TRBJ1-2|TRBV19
CASSNREDYGYTF
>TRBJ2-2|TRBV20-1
CSARDFSRSDTGELFF
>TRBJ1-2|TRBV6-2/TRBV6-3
CASSPPYEGNYGYTF
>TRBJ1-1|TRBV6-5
CASSYRGGQRTEAFF
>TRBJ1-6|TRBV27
CASSWGVSSPLHF
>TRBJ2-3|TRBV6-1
CAAGQARTDTQYF
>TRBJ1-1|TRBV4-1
CASSQRSGTFYEAFF
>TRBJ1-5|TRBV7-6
CASSEGVRNQPQHF
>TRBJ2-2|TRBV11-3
CASSGGRQGTTGELFF
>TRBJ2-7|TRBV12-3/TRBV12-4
CASSLGTDQYF
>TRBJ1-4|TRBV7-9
CASSLDSGLTNEKLFF
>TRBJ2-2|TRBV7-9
CASSTAGTTNTGELFF
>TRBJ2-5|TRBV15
CATSRLSWETQYF
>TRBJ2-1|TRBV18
CASSPSASPRYEQFF